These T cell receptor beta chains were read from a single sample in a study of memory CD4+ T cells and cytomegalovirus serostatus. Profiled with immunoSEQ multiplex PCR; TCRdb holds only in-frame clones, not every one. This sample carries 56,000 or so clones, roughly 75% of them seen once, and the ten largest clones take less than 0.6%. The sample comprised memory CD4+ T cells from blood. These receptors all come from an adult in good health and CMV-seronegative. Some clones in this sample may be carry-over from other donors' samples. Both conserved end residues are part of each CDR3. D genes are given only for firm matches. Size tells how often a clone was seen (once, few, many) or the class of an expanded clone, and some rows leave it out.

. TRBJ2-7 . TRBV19 TGTGCCAGTAGTAAGGACGGCTGGAGCCACGAGCAGTACTTC CASSKDGWSHEQYF
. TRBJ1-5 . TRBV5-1 TGCGCCAGCAGCGCGGGACCGGAGGGGACGGGGCAGCCCCAGCATTTT CASSAGPEGTGQPQHF
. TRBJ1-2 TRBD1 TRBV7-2 TGTGCCAGCAGCCAAGGAGGGACAGACTATGGCTACACCTTC CASSQGGTDYGYTF
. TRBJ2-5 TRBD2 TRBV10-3 TGTGCCATCAGCGCTCTAGCGGGGTCCCAAGAGACCCAGTACTTC CAISALAGSQETQYF
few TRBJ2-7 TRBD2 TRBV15 TGTGCCACCAGCAGAGGATCTATAGCGGGAGTGAAACAGTACTTC CATSRGSIAGVKQYF
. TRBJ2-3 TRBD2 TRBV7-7 TGTGCTAGCAGCCCTGGACTAGCGGGAGTCCGCACAGATACGCAGTATTTT CASSPGLAGVRTDTQYF
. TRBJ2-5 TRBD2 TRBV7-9 TGTGCCAGCAGCTTAGGGGTGTCTAGCGGGATCCAAGAGACCCAGTACTTC CASSLGVSSGIQETQYF
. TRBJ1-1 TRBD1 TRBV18 TGTGCCAGCTCACAGGGACAGGGGTCTGAAGCTTTCTTT CASSQGQGSEAFF
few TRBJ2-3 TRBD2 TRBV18 TGTGCCAGCTCACCGAGGAGGCTAGCGGGGGGCACAGATACGCAGTATTTT CASSPRRLAGGTDTQYF
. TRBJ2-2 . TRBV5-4 TGTGCCAGCAGCTTGGAGGCCAGGCTACCACGGACCGGGGAGCTGTTTTTT CASSLEARLPRTGELFF
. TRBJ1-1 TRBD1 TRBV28 TGTGCCACCGTTCCCTTACCGGGACAGGGGGCACTAATCGCTGAAGCTTTCTTT CATVPLPGQGALIAEAFF
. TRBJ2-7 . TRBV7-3 TGTGCCAGCAGCTTATTCCGCGGAAACTACGAGCAGTACTTC CASSLFRGNYEQYF
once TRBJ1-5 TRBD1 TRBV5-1 TGCGCCAGCAGGGAGCAAGGGGGCGATCAGCCCCAGCATTTT CASREQGGDQPQHF
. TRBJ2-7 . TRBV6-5 TGTGCCAGCAGTTACTCCCTCTTCCCCCCAGTCGAGCAGTACTTC CASSYSLFPPVEQYF
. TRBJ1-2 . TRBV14 TGTGCCAGCAGCCAAGTGTTTGGGGCAGGGGTTGGCTACACCTTC CASSQVFGAGVGYTF
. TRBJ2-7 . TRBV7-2 TGTGCCAGCAGCTTACGGGGGCTCAACGAGCAGTACTTC CASSLRGLNEQYF
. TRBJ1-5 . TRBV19 TGTGCCAGTAGCCAGGATCATAGCAATCAGCCCCAGCATTTT CASSQDHSNQPQHF
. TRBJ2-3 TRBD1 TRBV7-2 TGTGCCAGCAGCACCCAGACAGGGCGGGCAGATACGCAGTATTTT CASSTQTGRADTQYF
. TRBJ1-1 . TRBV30 TGTGCCTGGAAGGGGTCGCCCGCAGACACTGAAGCTTTCTTT CAWKGSPADTEAFF
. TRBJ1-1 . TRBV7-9 TGTGCCAGCAGCCCTTGGACAAACACTGAAGCTTTCTTT CASSPWTNTEAFF
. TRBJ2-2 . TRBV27 TGTGCCAGCAGTCATAGACCCGGGGAGCTGTTTTTT CASSHRPGELFF
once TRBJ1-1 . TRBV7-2 TGTGCCAGCAGCTTACCCTATCGCACTGAAGCTTTCTTT CASSLPYRTEAFF
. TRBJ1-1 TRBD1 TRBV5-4 TGTGCCAGCAGCTTGTCTGTGGGACAGTTCACTGAAGCTTTCTTT CASSLSVGQFTEAFF
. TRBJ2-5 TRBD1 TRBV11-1 TGTGCCAGCAGCGCCGGGACAGTCGGTGAGACCCAGTACTTC CASSAGTVGETQYF
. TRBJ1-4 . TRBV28 TGTGCCAGCAGCCTGTCGATTACTAATGAAAAACTGTTTTTT CASSLSITNEKLFF
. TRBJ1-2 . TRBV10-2 TGCGCCAGCAGCCCGGGGCTATGGTATGGCTACACCTTC CASSPGLWYGYTF
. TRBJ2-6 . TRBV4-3 TGCGCCAGCAGCCTCATCGCGGCTGGGGCCAACGTCCTGACTTTC CASSLIAAGANVLTF
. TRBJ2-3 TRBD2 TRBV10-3 TGTGCCATCAGTGGGGCTAGCGGGACCCATACGCAGTATTTT CAISGASGTHTQYF
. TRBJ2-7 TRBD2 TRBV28 TGTGCCAGCAGTTTTCCCGGGACTAGCGGGAGAAAGTACTTC CASSFPGTSGRKYF
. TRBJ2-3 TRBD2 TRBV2 TGTGCCAGCAAGGATTGGGACTACACAGATACGCAGTATTTT CASKDWDYTDTQYF
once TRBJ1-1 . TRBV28 TGTGCCAGCAAGGACAGTCGGAACACTGAAGCTTTCTTT CASKDSRNTEAFF
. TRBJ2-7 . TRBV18 TGTGCCAGCTCACCAGACGGACAGCCCTACGAGCAGTACTTC CASSPDGQPYEQYF
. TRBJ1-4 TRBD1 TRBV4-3 TGCGCCAGCAGCCAAGATTCAGGGGGGAAGGTAAAACTGTTTTTT CASSQDSGGKVKLFF
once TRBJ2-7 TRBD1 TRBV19 TGTGCCAGTAGTACCGCCGGGACAGGGGGCTACGAGCAGTACTTC CASSTAGTGGYEQYF
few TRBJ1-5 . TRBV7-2 TGTGCCAGCAGCTTAAATCAGCCCCATAGCAATCAGCCCCAGCATTTT CASSLNQPHSNQPQHF
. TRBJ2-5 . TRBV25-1 TGTGCCAGCAGTGAATCGAGGGGCGGCTCCGGGGAGACCCAGTACTTC CASSESRGGSGETQYF
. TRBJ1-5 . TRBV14 TGTGCCAGCAGCCAAGACTGGGATCAGCCCCAGCATTTT CASSQDWDQPQHF
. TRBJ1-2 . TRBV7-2 TGTGCCAGCAGCTTAGACAGGACGAGCTACACCTTC CASSLDRTSYTF
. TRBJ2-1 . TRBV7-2 TGTGCCAGCCGTACCCAACCAGGTGCTGAGGAGCAGTTCTTC CASRTQPGAEEQFF
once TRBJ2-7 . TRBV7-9 TGTGCCAGCAGCTTACGGGCAGGGCCTGATTACGAGCAGTACTTC CASSLRAGPDYEQYF
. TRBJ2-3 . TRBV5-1 TGCGCCAGCAGTAGCGCTAGCACAGATACGCAGTATTTT CASSSASTDTQYF
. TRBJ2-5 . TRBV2 TGTGCCAGCAGGACAACCCGTGGGGAGACCCAGTACTTC CASRTTRGETQYF
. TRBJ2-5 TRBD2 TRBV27 TGTGCCAGCAGTTTATCGTTCGGGACTAGCGGCCAAGAGACCCAGTACTTC CASSLSFGTSGQETQYF
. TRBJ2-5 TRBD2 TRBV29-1 TGCAGCGTATGCCGGGAGGCCCAAGAGACCCAGTACTTC CSVCREAQETQYF
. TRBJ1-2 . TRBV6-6 TGTGCCAGCAGTCCCGCGGGAACAGGAAATGGCTACACCTTC CASSPAGTGNGYTF
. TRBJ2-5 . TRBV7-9 TGTGCCAGCAGCTTTGATCAAGAGACCCAGTACTTC CASSFDQETQYF
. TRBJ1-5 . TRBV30 TGTGCCTGGTCAGGCTATCCGACCCAGCCCCAGCATTTT CAWSGYPTQPQHF
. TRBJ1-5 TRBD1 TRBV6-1 TGTGCCAGCGGAGGACAGGGAAATCAGCCCCAGCATTTT CASGGQGNQPQHF
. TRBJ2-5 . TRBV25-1 TGTGCCAGCAGTGAATTTAGGTCCCAAGAGACCCAGTACTTC CASSEFRSQETQYF
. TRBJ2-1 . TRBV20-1 TGCAGTGCTAGAGTGCTGGATGAGCAGTTCTTC CSARVLDEQFF